This TCR beta chain comes out of a study of T cell responses to AZD1222 COVID-19 vaccine (dated by TCRdb to the early 2020s). Study-level background: A total of 233 trial participants underwent TCR sequencing, of whom approximately 210 received two doses of AZD1222 and around 25 received two doses of the MenACWY control vaccine. Enrollment into the trials was organized by age into subgroups of 18-55, 56-69 and 70-plus years, and those subgroups contained roughly 150, 30 and 60 TCR-sequenced participants, respectively.

Study-wide findings and limitations: Participants were mostly white British and included more females than males, and it was suggested by the authors that clonal diversity may have been underestimated. Conclusions about previously exposed vaccinees are limited, since just five to seven AZD1222 recipients were seropositive for SARS-CoV-2 at baseline. Reportedly, almost half of the unique spike-specific TCRs recognized epitopes lying outside the regions that are mutated in the B.1.351 and B.1.1.7 variants. After two AZD1222 doses, both the breadth and the depth of spike-specific TCRs were significantly higher than at day 0 and than in MenACWY recipients. Because no day 14 peak-response samples were available, the repertoires could be characterized only after the peak T cell response. In the small 56-69-year group, the increase in depth fell short of significance, most likely because of low power. Vaccine-associated CD4 TCRs spanned the whole spike protein, with dominant responses in regions 160-218 and 743-854.

Comment on this clone: The antigen this receptor binds is unknown. The input lacks base qualities; no much larger clone sits a single base away.

The CDR3 regions of human TCRbeta chains were subjected to immunosequencing. The study's processing was this. TCRs in the repertoires were compared against a reference library of SARS-CoV-2-specific TCRs that had been generated with the MIRA antigen-specificity platform. Breadth was defined as the fraction of unique TCRs that were SARS-CoV-2-associated, and depth was defined as the fraction of total T cells that were SARS-CoV-2-associated. Each spike-specific TCR was assigned to its reactive spike region and to a CD4 or CD8 class using the MIRA data. Log10-transformed breadth and depth values were compared by one-way ANOVA with Sidak's multiple comparisons tests. The source is immuneACCESS, and TCRdb retained only in-frame sequences with V and J called. Part of the clones is not carried over; for the studies checked, unresolved V genes explain less than half of this, and the remainder is unexplained. V, J and clone size are taken as reported in that table, and D and trimming were inferred from the DNA itself. Here the sample has 150,000 to 200,000 clones; around 90% occur a single time. Roughly 10% of the sample is in the top ten clones.

The label giving this sample's time point can be read as: about 28 days (+/-7) after the second vaccine dose. AZD1222 recipients with second doses at about 4 weeks or about 12 weeks were pooled, because spike-specific TCR depth and breadth did not differ between schedules. Samples from vaccinated people were obtained from the UK trials COV001 and COV002, which included a single-blind randomized controlled phase 2/3 trial of AZD1222 (ChAdOx1 nCoV-19) in healthy adults. For TCRbeta chain sequencing, PBMC samples from trial participants were taken at day 0 and at day 28 after the second dose. Counted from cysteine to phenylalanine, this CDR3 has 17 amino acids. The entry retains the CDR3 DNA only, 51 bases that are in frame from base 1. Taken from the germline V gene, the CDR1 and CDR2 loops are SGHRS and YFSETQ. Germline trimming amounts to 5 bases on V and 5 bases on J, with 9 as the count of junction bases outside the gene matches.

The source of this sequence is an adult who received the AZD1222 COVID-19 vaccine. Here the chain combines TRBV5-1 and TRBJ2-1; 14 of the junction bases match TRBD2. Specimen: peripheral blood, collected 28 days after the second AZD1222 dose. The DNA sequence is given as TGCGCCAGCAGTCGACCGGGACTAGCGGGGGTCCACAATGAGCAGTTCTTC. Its protein is CASSRPGLAGVHNEQFF. Outside the CDR3, residues come from the reference TRBV5-1 and TRBJ2-1 proteins, so the full variable domain is: KAGVTQTPRYLIKTRGQQVTLSCSPISGHRSVSWYQQTPGQGLQFLFEYFSETQRNKGNFPGRFSGRQFSNSRSEMNVSTLELGDSALYLCASSRPGLAGVHNEQFFGPGTRLTVL.